The 15 T cell receptor beta chains below all came from one sample that was sequenced in a study of T cells in Graves' hyperthyroidism and ophthalmopathy. RNA transcripts provided the source from which TCR beta CDR3 regions were amplified. First-round RT-PCR targeting the TCR CDR3 was performed with the HTBI primer set. TCRdb called the multiplex PCR reads again in MiXCR, with one record for every CDR3 protein. The profile shows 400,000 or so distinct CDR3 sequences, around 15% of them singletons. Sequenced sample: blood. The source of these receptors is an older woman with Graves' ophthalmopathy.

This clonotype showed up many times. CDR3 DNA sequence: TGTGCCAGCAGTACCCCCCGACAGGGGAGTCTCGAGCAGTACTTC. It translates to CASSTPRQGSLEQYF. The gene calls are TRBV6-2 or TRBV6-3 and TRBJ2-7; TRBD1 matches 8 bases. Trimming removed 5 bases from V and 6 bases from J; junction bases left unmatched: 12. Germline lookup yields CDR1 MNHEY and CDR2 SVGEGT. The CDR3 sequence is 15 residues long.

Points on this clonotype: It may be a read error: a sequence one base away is much more abundant. The chain has TRBV28 and TRBJ2-6; D is unclear. Germline lookup yields CDR1 MDHEN and CDR2 SYDVKM. Trimming removed 7 bases at V and 3 bases at J, with 7 bases between. The CDR3 is made up of 13 amino acids. CDR3 region: CASNFLGANVLTF. The DNA for the CDR3 is TGTGCCAGCAATTTCCTTGGGGCCAACGTCCTGACTTTC. Based on the CDR3 plus reference TRBV28 and TRBJ2-6, the full variable domain is DVKVTQSSRYLVKRTGEKVFLECVQDMDHENMFWYRQDPGLGLRLIYFSYDVKMKEKGDIPEGYSVSREKKERFSLILESASTNQTSMYLCASNFLGANVLTFGAGSRLTVL.

As to this clonotype: At one of its ends the junction is not consistent with the germline gene, which may arise from a read error. V usage is TRBV18 and J usage is TRBJ1-4; possible D gene TRBD1, 6 bases. This CDR3 is built from 15 residues. Germline V gives CDR1 KGHSH, CDR2 LQKENI. The CDR3 DNA is TGTGCCAGCTCACCCCGGACAGCCTCTAATGAAAAACTGCTTTTT. Encoded protein: CASSPRTASNEKLLF.

As regards this clonotype: Being one base from a much bigger clone, this may be a read error. The V gene is TRBV5-1, the J gene TRBJ2-3; TRBD2 matches 12 bases. Germline V gene data show CDR1 as SGHRS and CDR2 as YFSETQ. The CDR3 is made up of 15 amino acids. The CDR3 DNA follows: TGCACCAGCAGCTGGACTAGCGGGAACTCAGATACGCAGTATTTT. It is translated as CTSSWTSGNSDTQYF.

This clonotype was detected only a few times. This CDR3 is CATSDRFTDTQYF. CDR3 nucleotide sequence: TGTGCCACGAGCGACAGGTTCACAGATACGCAGTATTTT. The chain has TRBV10-3 and TRBJ2-3; D is possibly TRBD1 (6 bases). The V and J ends lost 10 bases and 2 bases respectively, with 13 bases between them. CDR1 and CDR2 (germline): ENHRY, SYGVKD. The CDR3 spans 13 residues.

At least ten counts were recorded for this clonotype. The chain carries TRBV27 and TRBJ2-3, with 11 bases aligning to TRBD2. The CDR3 length is 13 residues. V lost 8 bases and J lost 5; bases outside the gene matches: 3. Germline V CDR1 and CDR2: MNHEY, SMNVEV (reference sequence). The CDR3 region is CASALAGVDTQYF. The CDR3 DNA reads TGTGCCAGCGCACTAGCGGGGGTAGATACGCAGTATTTT.

This clonotype was seen ten or more times. The genes are TRBV4-1 and TRBJ2-5; 10 bases agree with TRBD2. Germline loops: CDR1 MGHRA, CDR2 YSYEKL. The CDR3 loop spans 17 amino acids. V was pared by 4 bases and J by 4 bases, with 12 bases of the junction left unmatched. CDR3 nucleotides: TGCGCCAGCAGCCCCCAGCCTAGCGGGGGAACCCCAGAGACCCAGTACTTC. Encoded protein: CASSPQPSGGTPETQYF.

This clonotype was picked up many times. The rearrangement uses TRBV27 and TRBJ2-7; 8 bases match TRBD2. V was pared by 5 bases and J by 1 base, with 10 bases of the junction left unmatched. Per germline, CDR1 MNHEY and CDR2 SMNVEV (reference sequence). The CDR3 spans 16 residues. The CDR3 loop is CASSPLRSGVSYEQYF. In DNA, the CDR3 is TGTGCCAGCAGTCCTCTGCGTAGCGGGGTGTCCTACGAGCAGTACTTC.

This sequence joins TRBV15 and TRBJ2-3, with TRBD2 matching 10 bases. J gave up 3 bases and V 0 bases, and 3 bases lay outside the gene matches. The germline V gene encodes CDR1 LNHNV and CDR2 YYDKDF (reference sequence). The CDR3 totals 16 residues. The chain's CDR3 is CATSREASGRTDTQYF. The CDR3 DNA is TGTGCCACCAGCAGAGAGGCTAGCGGGAGAACAGATACGCAGTATTTT.

This clonotype was counted many times. This chain joins TRBV20-1 and TRBJ2-1; 9 nucleotides match TRBD2. The V gene end was trimmed by 1 base and the J gene end by 1 base; junction bases not matched to a gene: 8. The germline V gene encodes CDR1 DFQATT and CDR2 SNEGSKA (reference sequence). This CDR3 comprises 17 residues. For the CDR3, the DNA is TGCAGTGCTAGAGGTCTAGGAGCGGGGGGATCCTACAATGAGCAGTTCTTC. As protein: CSARGLGAGGSYNEQFF.

This clonotype was counted many times. The rearrangement links TRBV28 to TRBJ2-5; the D is unclear. Germline V CDR1 and CDR2: MDHEN, SYDVKM. Deletions cut 6 bases from V and 4 bases from J, with 12 bases between. The CDR3 length is 13 residues. CDR3 sequence: CASSPRTGETQYF. In DNA form, the CDR3 reads TGTGCCAGCAGCCCCCGGACGGGAGAGACCCAGTACTTC.

The CDR3: CASSIQYRDFRLRDYEQYF. The CDR3 DNA reads TGTGCCAGTAGTATTCAATACAGGGATTTTAGACTACGGGACTACGAGCAGTACTTC. The V gene is TRBV19, the J gene TRBJ2-7; TRBD1 might be the D (6 bases). Trimming pared 3 bases from V and 3 bases from J, leaving 27 bases between. The CDR3 length is 19 residues. Per germline, CDR1 LNHDA and CDR2 SQIVND (reference sequence).

This clonotype was seen at least ten times. The gene calls are TRBV7-8 and TRBJ2-7; D could derive from TRBD1 or TRBD2 (5 bases each). V was cut by 8 bases and J by 8 bases, with 22 bases left in between. Germline CDR1 SGHVS, CDR2 FQNEAQ. The CDR3 length is 14 residues. CDR3 protein: CASARDRGVLKQYF. CDR3 bases: TGTGCCAGCGCCAGGGATAGAGGGGTTTTAAAGCAGTACTTC.

The chain carries TRBV28 and TRBJ2-5; the D is unclear. V dropped 6 bases and J dropped 5 bases, with 16 bases sitting between them. This CDR3 has 14 residues. The V gene's germline CDR1 is MDHEN and CDR2 SYDVKM. The chain's CDR3 is CASRPRAQRETQYF. The CDR3 DNA reads as TGTGCCAGCAGGCCTCGGGCGCAGAGGGAGACCCAGTACTTC.

This clonotype showed up many times. The rearrangement links TRBV7-2 to TRBJ2-3, with 7 bases that match TRBD2. Germline V gene data show CDR1 as SGHTA and CDR2 as FQGNSA. CDR3 length: 15 amino acids. The J segment lost 6 bases and the V segment lost 5 bases, leaving 11 bases of the junction unmatched. The CDR3 loop reads CASSPAGGSWDTQYF. In nucleotides, the CDR3 is TGTGCCAGCAGCCCAGCTGGCGGGAGCTGGGATACGCAGTATTTT.